This T cell receptor (beta chain) was observed in a study of blood T cells in healthy people across ages. Study-level background: Per every two T cells, about one barcoded beta molecule was captured by template switching.

Primed by a sample-barcoded 5' primer and a J-beta primer mix, a second PCR proceeded for roughly 7 to 11 cycles. TCRdb re-analysed the 5' RACE reads in MiXCR, keeping a single row per CDR3 protein. The sample yields around 500,000 distinct CDR3 sequences, about 26% seen once. Germline V lookup: CDR1 LGHDT, CDR2 YNNKEL (reference sequence). There are 14 residues in the CDR3. The V and J ends lost 0 bases and 6 bases respectively, with 12 bases between them. Every participating donor contributed around 9.5 milliliters of peripheral blood through a draw. The data were also submitted as part of a second study, on T cells of mothers and their children. From that report: For related and unrelated pairs alike, thymic selection shapes TCR recombination output similarly. The study found slightly higher but non-significant overlap in related versus unrelated mother-child pairs.

The sequence derives from a boy between 2 and 15 years old in good health. Sample: blood. The chain couples TRBV3-1 to TRBJ2-7; the D is unclear. The CDR3 loop is CASSQDDFGREQYF. CDR3 DNA sequence: TGTGCCAGCAGCCAAGATGACTTCGGACGCGAGCAGTACTTC.